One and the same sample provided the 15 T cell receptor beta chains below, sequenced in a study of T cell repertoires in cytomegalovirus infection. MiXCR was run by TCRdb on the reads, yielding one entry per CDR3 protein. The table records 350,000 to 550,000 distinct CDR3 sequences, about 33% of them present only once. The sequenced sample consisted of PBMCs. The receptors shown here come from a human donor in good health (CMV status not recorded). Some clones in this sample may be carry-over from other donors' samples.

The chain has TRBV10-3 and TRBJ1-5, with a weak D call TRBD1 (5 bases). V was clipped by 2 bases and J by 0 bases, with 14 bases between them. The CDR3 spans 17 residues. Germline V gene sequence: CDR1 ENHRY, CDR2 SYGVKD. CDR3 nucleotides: TGTGCCATCAGTGAGGGGGGAGCAAAATATAGCAATCAGCCCCAGCATTTT. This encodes CAISEGGAKYSNQPQHF.

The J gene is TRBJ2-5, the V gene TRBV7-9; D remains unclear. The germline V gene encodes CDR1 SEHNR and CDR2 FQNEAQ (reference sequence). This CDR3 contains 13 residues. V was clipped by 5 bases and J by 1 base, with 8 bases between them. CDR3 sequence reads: CASSLDVQETQYF. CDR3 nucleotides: TGTGCCAGCAGCCTAGACGTCCAAGAGACCCAGTACTTC. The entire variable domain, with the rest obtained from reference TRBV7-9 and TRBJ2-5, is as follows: DTGVSQNPRHKITKRGQNVTFRCDPISEHNRLYWYRQTLGQGPEFLTYFQNEAQLEKSRLLSDRFSAERPKGSFSTLEIQRTEQGDSAMYLCASSLDVQETQYFGPGTRLLVL.

CDR3: CASSSGQGAGQETQYF. For the CDR3, the DNA is TGTGCCAGCAGCTCCGGACAGGGGGCGGGTCAAGAGACCCAGTACTTC. The V and J genes are TRBV7-4 and TRBJ2-5; 11 nucleotides match TRBD1. The CDR3 has 16 residues. Trimming removed 4 bases from V and 2 bases from J; junction bases left unmatched: 6. Germline CDR1 is SGHVT and CDR2 is SQSDAQ.

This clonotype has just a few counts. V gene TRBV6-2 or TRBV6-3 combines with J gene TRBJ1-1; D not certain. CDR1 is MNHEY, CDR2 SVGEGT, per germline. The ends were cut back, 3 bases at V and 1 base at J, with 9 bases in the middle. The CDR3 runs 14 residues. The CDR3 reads CASSYLGGNTEAFF. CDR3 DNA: TGTGCCAGCAGTTATCTGGGAGGGAACACTGAAGCTTTCTTT.

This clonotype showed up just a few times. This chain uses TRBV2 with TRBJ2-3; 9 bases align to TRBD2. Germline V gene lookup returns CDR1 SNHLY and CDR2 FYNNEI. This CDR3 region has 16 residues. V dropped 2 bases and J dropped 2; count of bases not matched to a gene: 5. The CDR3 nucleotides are TGTGCCAGCAGTGAATACGCGGGGGGGTTCACAGATACGCAGTATTTT. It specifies CASSEYAGGFTDTQYF.

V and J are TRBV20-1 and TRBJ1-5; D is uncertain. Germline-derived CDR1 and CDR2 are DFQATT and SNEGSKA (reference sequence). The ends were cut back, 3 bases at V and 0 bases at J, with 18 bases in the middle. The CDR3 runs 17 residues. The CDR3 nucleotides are TGCAGTGCTAGCCCTGTAGGCTACGGGTATAGCAATCAGCCCCAGCATTTT. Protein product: CSASPVGYGYSNQPQHF.

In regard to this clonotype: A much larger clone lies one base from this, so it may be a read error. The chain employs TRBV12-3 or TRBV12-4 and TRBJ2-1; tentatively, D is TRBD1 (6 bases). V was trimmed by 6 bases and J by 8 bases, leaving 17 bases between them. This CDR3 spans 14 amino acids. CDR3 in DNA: TGTGCCAGCAGCCGGAACCAGGGGCCCGATGAGCAGTTCTTC. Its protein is CASSRNQGPDEQFF.

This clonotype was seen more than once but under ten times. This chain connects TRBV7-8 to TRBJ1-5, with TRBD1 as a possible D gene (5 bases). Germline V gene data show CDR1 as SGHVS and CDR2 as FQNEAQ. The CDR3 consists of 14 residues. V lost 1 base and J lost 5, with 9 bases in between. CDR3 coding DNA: TGTGCCAGCAGCTTAGGGGCAGGGTATCAGCCCCAGCATTTT. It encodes CASSLGAGYQPQHF.

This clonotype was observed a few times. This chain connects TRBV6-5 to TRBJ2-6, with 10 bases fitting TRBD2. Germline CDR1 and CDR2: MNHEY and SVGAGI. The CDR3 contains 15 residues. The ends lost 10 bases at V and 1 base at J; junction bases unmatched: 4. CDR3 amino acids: CATLSGGSGANVLTF. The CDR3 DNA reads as TGTGCCACTCTTAGCGGGGGGTCTGGGGCCAACGTCCTGACTTTC.

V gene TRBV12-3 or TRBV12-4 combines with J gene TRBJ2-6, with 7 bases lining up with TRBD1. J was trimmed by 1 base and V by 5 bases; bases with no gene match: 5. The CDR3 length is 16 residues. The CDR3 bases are TGTGCCAGCAGTCTAACCAGGGGGTCTGGGGCCAACGTCCTGACTTTC. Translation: CASSLTRGSGANVLTF.

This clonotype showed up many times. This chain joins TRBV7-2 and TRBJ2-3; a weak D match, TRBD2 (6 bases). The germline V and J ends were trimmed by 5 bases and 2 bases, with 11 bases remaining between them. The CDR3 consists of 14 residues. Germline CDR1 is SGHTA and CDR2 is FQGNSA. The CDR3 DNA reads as TGTGCCAGCAGCCGGGACTCCCCCACAGATACGCAGTATTTT. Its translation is CASSRDSPTDTQYF.

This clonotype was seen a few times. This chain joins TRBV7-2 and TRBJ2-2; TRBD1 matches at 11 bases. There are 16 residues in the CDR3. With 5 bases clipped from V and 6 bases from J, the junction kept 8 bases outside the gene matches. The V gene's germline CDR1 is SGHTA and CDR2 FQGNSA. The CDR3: CASSGGQGEFSGELFF. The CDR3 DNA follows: TGTGCCAGCAGCGGGGGACAGGGGGAATTTTCCGGGGAGCTGTTTTTT.

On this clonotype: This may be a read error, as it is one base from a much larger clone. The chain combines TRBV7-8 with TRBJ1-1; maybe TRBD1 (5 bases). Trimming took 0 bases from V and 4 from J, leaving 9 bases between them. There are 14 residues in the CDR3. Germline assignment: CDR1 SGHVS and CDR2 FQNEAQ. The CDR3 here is CASSLAAGTTEAFF. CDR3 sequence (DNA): TGTGCCAGCAGCTTAGCGGCAGGGACCACTGAAGCTTTCTTT.

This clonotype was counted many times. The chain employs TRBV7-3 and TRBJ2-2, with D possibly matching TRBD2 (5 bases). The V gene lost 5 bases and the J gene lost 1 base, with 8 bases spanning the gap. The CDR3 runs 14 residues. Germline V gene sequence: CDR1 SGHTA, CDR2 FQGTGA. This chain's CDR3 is CASSDGLNTGELFF. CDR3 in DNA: TGTGCCAGCAGCGACGGACTGAACACCGGGGAGCTGTTTTTT. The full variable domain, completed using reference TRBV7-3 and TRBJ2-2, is GAGVSQTPSNKVTEKGKYVELRCDPISGHTALYWYRQSLGQGPEFLIYFQGTGAADDSGLPNDRFFAVRPEGSVSTLKIQRTERGDSAVYLCASSDGLNTGELFFGEGSRLTVL.

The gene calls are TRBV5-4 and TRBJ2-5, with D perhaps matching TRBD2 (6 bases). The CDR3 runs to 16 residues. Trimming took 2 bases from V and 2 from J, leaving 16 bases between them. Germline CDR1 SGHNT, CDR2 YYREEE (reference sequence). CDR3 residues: CASSFNLGGAQETQYF. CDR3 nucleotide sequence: TGTGCCAGCAGCTTTAATTTGGGCGGGGCTCAAGAGACCCAGTACTTC.